The 14 T cell receptor beta chains listed next were all sequenced from one sample in a study of prognosis after radiotherapy for stage I lung cancer. It was by two-round multiplex PCR that TCR beta CDR3 was amplified from genomic DNA. Gene-specific TRBV and TRBJ primers were used in PCR round one. In TCRdb, the multiplex PCR reads were re-called with MiXCR into one record per CDR3 protein. The table lists some 15,000 distinct CDR3 sequences, 25% to 35% of them singletons. This material consisted of PBMCs, taken before or after stereotactic body radiation therapy (not recorded which). All receptors derive from a donor over 45 with non-small cell lung cancer.

This clonotype was observed at least ten times. This CDR3 is CASSARTSGRAEQYF. Here the CDR3 DNA reads TGTGCCAGCAGCGCGCGGACTAGCGGGCGGGCCGAGCAGTACTTC. The chain links TRBV11-2 to TRBJ2-7, with TRBD2 matching 11 bases. The CDR3 has 15 amino acids. Germline trimming cut 5 bases from V and 6 bases from J; bases unmatched to any gene: 9. Germline CDR1 is SGHAT and CDR2 is FQNNGV. Based on the CDR3 plus reference TRBV11-2 and TRBJ2-7, the full variable domain is EAGVAQSPRYKIIEKRQSVAFWCNPISGHATLYWYQQILGQGPKLLIQFQNNGVVDDSQLPKDRFSAERLKGVDSTLKIQPAKLEDSAVYLCASSARTSGRAEQYFGPGTRLTVT.

This clonotype is labeled as medium-sized. The chain couples TRBV28 to TRBJ1-5; D is unclear. Trimming removed 4 bases from V and 9 bases from J, with 7 bases in between. The CDR3 is 11 amino acids. Per germline, CDR1 MDHEN and CDR2 SYDVKM. CDR3 loop: CASSSSRPQHF. The DNA for the CDR3 is TGTGCCAGCAGTTCAAGCCGGCCCCAGCATTTT.

The table lists this clonotype with a few counts. A much larger clone differs by one base, so this may be a read error. J is TRBJ1-2 and V is TRBV27, with 8 bases identical to TRBD1. The CDR3 covers 17 residues. The trim removed 6 bases at V and 3 bases at J, leaving 15 bases unmatched. Germline CDR1 and CDR2: MNHEY and SMNVEV (reference sequence). CDR3 in amino acids: CASRRGKRTGGYYGYTF. The CDR3 nucleotides are TGTGCCAGCAGGAGGGGGAAACGCACAGGGGGGTACTATGGCTACACCTTC.

J is TRBJ1-6 and V is TRBV5-1; no clear D gene. CDR3 length equals 13 residues. V was clipped by 7 bases and J by 11 bases, with 16 bases between them. Germline lookup yields CDR1 SGHRS and CDR2 YFSETQ. The CDR3 loop reads CASSTVRAAPLHF. DNA for the CDR3: TGCGCCAGCTCCACCGTCCGGGCCGCACCCCTCCACTTT.

V is TRBV20-1 and J is TRBJ2-1; D is perhaps TRBD2 (6 bases). This CDR3 has 15 amino acids. CDR1 is DFQATT and CDR2 is SNEGSKA in the germline V gene (reference sequence). The CDR3 protein is CRATSRRPGHNEQFF. CDR3 nucleotide sequence: TGCAGGGCAACTAGCAGAAGACCGGGACACAATGAGCAGTTCTTC.

This clonotype was detected many times. The rearrangement uses TRBV2 and TRBJ2-3, with a tentative D call TRBD1 (5 bases). Trimming cost V 8 bases and J 4 bases, with 13 bases left between them. This CDR3 comprises 13 residues. Germline V CDR1 and CDR2: SNHLY, FYNNEI. The CDR3 spells CASGKGWADTQYF. The CDR3 coding sequence is TGTGCCAGCGGAAAGGGGTGGGCAGATACGCAGTATTTT.

This clonotype was recorded once. It is likely a read error: a sequence one base away is far more abundant. The chain is built from TRBV7-9 and TRBJ2-3; TRBD2 agrees at 11 bases. Germline CDR1 and CDR2: SEHNR and FQNEAQ (reference sequence). There are 16 residues in the CDR3. V gave up 4 bases and J gave up 5 bases; unmatched junction bases: 8. CDR3 residues: CASSSDSGRGKDTQYF. For the CDR3, the DNA is TGTGCCAGCAGCTCCGATAGCGGGAGGGGCAAAGATACGCAGTATTTT.

This clonotype has at least ten counts. The chain employs TRBV7-8 and TRBJ1-1, with TRBD1 as a possible D gene (5 bases). The CDR3 extends over 14 amino acids. The germline V gene has CDR1 SGHVS and CDR2 FQNEAQ. V lost 7 bases, J lost 7 bases, and 19 bases lay in between. CDR3 residues: CASTRYQGSNEAFF. CDR3 nucleotides: TGTGCCAGCACCCGATATCAGGGTTCCAATGAAGCTTTCTTT. The full variable domain, in which reference TRBV7-8 and TRBJ1-1 provide the parts outside the CDR3, is GAGVSQSPRYKVAKRGQDVALRCDPISGHVSLFWYQQALGQGPEFLTYFQNEAQLDKSGLPSDRFFAERPEGSVSTLKIQRTQQEDSAVYLCASTRYQGSNEAFFGQGTRLTVV.

This clonotype was recorded many times. CDR3 sequence reads: CASRTNRGHSTDTQYF. As DNA, the CDR3 is TGTGCCAGCAGGACAAACAGGGGGCATTCGACAGATACGCAGTATTTT. The rearrangement uses TRBV12-3 or TRBV12-4 and TRBJ2-3, with 9 bases lining up with TRBD1. V shed 6 bases and J 3 bases; nucleotides not matched to a gene: 10. The CDR3 length is 16 residues.

This clonotype came up many times. The CDR3 coding sequence is TGTGCCAGCTCAGAGGGTAACACCGGGGAGCTGTTTTTT. Translating it yields CASSEGNTGELFF. The V call is TRBV18, the J call TRBJ2-2; possible D gene TRBD2, 5 bases. Germline CDR1 is KGHSH and CDR2 is LQKENI. The CDR3 contains 13 residues. V was pared by 5 bases and J by 2 bases, with 6 bases between.

This clonotype appeared once. With a far larger clone one base away, a read error is the likely cause. V usage is TRBV6-1 and J usage is TRBJ1-3, with 9 bases matching TRBD1. Germline loops: CDR1 MNHNS, CDR2 SASEGT. CDR3 size: 15 residues. The CDR3 reads CASSIGTGSGDTIYF. The CDR3 DNA reads as TGTGCCAGCAGTATCGGGACAGGGTCTGGAGACACCATATATTTT.

By share of the sample, this clonotype is medium-sized (0.01 to 0.1%). This sequence joins TRBV20-1 and TRBJ1-6; D call uncertain. V dropped 3 bases and J dropped 5 bases, with 14 bases sitting between them. CDR3 length: 15 residues. Germline V gives CDR1 DFQATT, CDR2 SNEGSKA (reference sequence). CDR3 DNA: TGCAGTGCTAGGGCCGAAAAGGGAAATAATTCACCCCTCCACTTT. Amino acids: CSARAEKGNNSPLHF.

With regard to this clonotype: This may arise from a read error, as a much more abundant clone is one base away. V and J are TRBV29-1 and TRBJ2-7, with 8 positions matching TRBD1. Germline V gives CDR1 SQVTM, CDR2 ANQGSEA. The CDR3 is 15 amino acids. V dropped 3 bases and J dropped 0; count of bases not matched to a gene: 7. CDR3 nucleotide sequence: TGCAGCGTTGACGGGTCTGGACAGGGCTCCTACGAGCAGTACTTC. Translation: CSVDGSGQGSYEQYF.

This clonotype appeared many times. This chain uses TRBV5-1 with TRBJ2-7; D is uncertain. This CDR3 region has 16 residues. V was cut by 4 bases and J by 2 bases, with 19 bases left in between. In germline, CDR1 is SGHRS, CDR2 YFSETQ. As DNA, the CDR3 is TGCGCCAGCAGCCCCCTTGGTGTCGCGCGAACCTACGAGCAGTACTTC. Its protein product is CASSPLGVARTYEQYF. Combining the CDR3 with reference TRBV5-1 and TRBJ2-7 gives the whole variable domain KAGVTQTPRYLIKTRGQQVTLSCSPISGHRSVSWYQQTPGQGLQFLFEYFSETQRNKGNFPGRFSGRQFSNSRSEMNVSTLELGDSALYLCASSPLGVARTYEQYFGPGTRLTVT.